This is a list of T cell receptor beta chains from one sample in a study of neoadjuvant anti-PD-1 for oral cavity cancer. Produced via immunoSEQ multiplex PCR; TCRdb's table is partial and in-frame only. The sample includes 6,000 to 10,000 clones, roughly 62% of them seen just once. The sample was PBMCs, taken after nivolumab (anti-PD-1) treatment. The receptor source for this set is a person aged 40-85 years with oral cavity squamous cell carcinoma. The CDR3 runs from the conserved cysteine through the conserved F or W. The D gene is left open where the match is weak. Where a row states a size, it is once, few, many or the class of an expanded clone; other rows omit it.

V	size	D	J	DNA	CDR3
TRBV6-5	few	-	TRBJ2-7	TGTGCCAGCAGTTACTCGGAGGGTACCTACGAGCAGTACTTC	CASSYSEGTYEQYF
TRBV2	-	-	TRBJ1-2	TGTGCCAGCAGTGAGCTACAGGGATATGGCTACACCTTC	CASSELQGYGYTF
TRBV28	-	TRBD2	TRBJ2-1	TGTGCCAGCAGTTTACCGGGGGGGCTGAACAATGAGCAGTTCTTC	CASSLPGGLNNEQFF
TRBV4-2	-	TRBD1	TRBJ1-2	TGTGCCAGCAGCTACGACAGGGGTACGGGCGGCTACACCTTC	CASSYDRGTGGYTF
TRBV21-1	-	-	TRBJ1-1	TGTGCCAGCAGCAAAAAAGACAGGAACACTGAAGCTTTCTTT	CASSKKDRNTEAFF
TRBV7-6	-	TRBD1	TRBJ2-7	TGTGCCAGCAGCTTAGGGGGACAGGGGGCTTACGAGCAGTACTTC	CASSLGGQGAYEQYF
TRBV10-3	few	TRBD1	TRBJ2-7	TGTGCCGTTGGCGGGACAGGGCCCTACGAGCAGTACTTC	CAVGGTGPYEQYF
TRBV19	-	TRBD1	TRBJ2-6	TGTGCCAGTAAGAACAGGGGGGAAAGCCCCTCTGGGGCCAACGTCCTGACTTTC	CASKNRGESPSGANVLTF
TRBV5-5	-	-	TRBJ1-1	TGTGCCAGCAGCTTGGACAGGGCTGGCACTGAAGCTTTCTTT	CASSLDRAGTEAFF
TRBV6-5	-	-	TRBJ2-3	TGTGCCAGCAGTTACGCGCAGGTGACTAGCACAGATACGCAGTATTTT	CASSYAQVTSTDTQYF
TRBV4-1	-	TRBD1	TRBJ1-5	TGCGCCAGCAGCCAAGGGCCGGGACAGGGCCATCAGCCCCAGCATTTT	CASSQGPGQGHQPQHF
TRBV4-2	-	-	TRBJ2-5	TGTGCCAGCAGCCCCCCGGGAGTGCAAGAGACCCAGTACTTC	CASSPPGVQETQYF
TRBV27	-	-	TRBJ2-6	TGTGCCAGCAGTTTAACAGCGGTGGGGGTCGGGGCCAACGTCCTGACTTTC	CASSLTAVGVGANVLTF